These 23 T cell receptor beta chains originate from one sample sequenced in a study of post-analysis software for immune sequencing data. Whole-study findings and limits: TRBV5-6, TRBV5-1 and TRBV20-1 were among several TRBV segments more frequent in patients than controls.

These receptors have no known antigen. TCR beta libraries were prepared from cDNA with unique molecular identifiers. Via MiXCR, TCRdb re-called the PCR reads, giving one row per CDR3 protein. This sample has about 540,000 distinct CDR3 sequences; approximately 31% occur once, and the top ten carry roughly 6%. Material: blood. The source of these receptors is a girl aged 2-17 years with multiple sclerosis.

J is TRBJ2-5 and V is TRBV7-6; 7 bases align to TRBD1. CDR3 length: 14 amino acids. The V gene's germline CDR1 is SGHVS and CDR2 FNYEAQ. Trimming cost V 5 bases and J 5 bases; bases outside gene matches: 8. CDR3 sequence: CASSADRARETQYF. CDR3 bases: TGTGCCAGCAGCGCAGACAGGGCACGGGAGACCCAGTACTTC.

The chain has TRBV20-1 and TRBJ2-7; 9 bases match TRBD1. CDR3 length equals 14 residues. Germline CDR1 DFQATT, CDR2 SNEGSKA (reference sequence). The CDR3 is CSPRGDRGCHEQYF. The CDR3, as DNA: TGCAGCCCTAGGGGAGACAGGGGGTGCCACGAGCAGTACTTC.

V gene TRBV5-1 combines with J gene TRBJ1-6, with 7 bases aligning to TRBD1. The CDR3 totals 15 residues. The V gene end was trimmed by 0 bases and the J gene end by 6 bases; junction bases not matched to a gene: 3. Germline V CDR1 and CDR2: SGHRS, YFSETQ. The CDR3 sequence is CASSLEGQRNSPLHF. CDR3 in DNA: TGCGCCAGCAGCTTGGAGGGACAGCGTAATTCACCCCTCCACTTT. Together with reference TRBV5-1 and TRBJ1-6, the CDR3 gives the full variable domain: KAGVTQTPRYLIKTRGQQVTLSCSPISGHRSVSWYQQTPGQGLQFLFEYFSETQRNKGNFPGRFSGRQFSNSRSEMNVSTLELGDSALYLCASSLEGQRNSPLHFGNGTRLTVT.

The chain is built from TRBV20-1 and TRBJ2-1; 11 bases map to TRBD2. Per the germline V gene, CDR1 is DFQATT and CDR2 is SNEGSKA (reference sequence). V lost 1 base to trimming and J lost 9 bases; unmatched junction nucleotides: 5. There are 14 residues in the CDR3. CDR3 sequence (DNA): TGCAGTGCTAGAGGGCTAGCGGGGGGTGGTGAGCAGTTCTTC. Protein: CSARGLAGGGEQFF.

The rearrangement links TRBV28 to TRBJ2-5; 7 bases are shared with TRBD2. Germline V gene lookup returns CDR1 MDHEN and CDR2 SYDVKM. Trimming cost V 4 bases and J 2 bases; bases outside gene matches: 4. The CDR3 covers 14 residues. CDR3 sequence (DNA): TGTGCCAGCAGTTCAGGACTAGATCAAGAGACCCAGTACTTC. Residues: CASSSGLDQETQYF.

The chain carries TRBV4-1 and TRBJ2-5; no clear D gene. V dropped 0 bases and J dropped 4 bases, with 12 bases sitting between them. The CDR3 is 15 amino acids. Germline CDR1 reads MGHRA; CDR2 reads YSYEKL. CDR3 residues: CASSQDFTLRETQYF. The CDR3, as DNA: TGCGCCAGCAGCCAAGATTTTACCCTGAGAGAGACCCAGTACTTC.

V gene TRBV4-1 combines with J gene TRBJ2-7; maybe TRBD2 (6 bases). The germline CDR1 and CDR2 sequences are MGHRA and YSYEKL. The germline V and J ends were trimmed by 3 bases and 4 bases, with 16 bases remaining between them. There are 15 residues in the CDR3. Here the CDR3 reads CASSHGGTEAYEQYF. CDR3 coding DNA: TGCGCCAGCAGCCACGGCGGGACGGAGGCTTACGAGCAGTACTTC.

The sample holds a few counts of this clonotype. The chain has TRBV7-2 and TRBJ2-1; D might be TRBD1 (6 bases). The CDR3 has 13 amino acids. Germline loops: CDR1 SGHTA, CDR2 FQGNSA. V lost 2 bases to trimming and J lost 8 bases, with 10 bases between them. The CDR3: CASSLRAGDEQFF. The CDR3 DNA sequence: TGTGCCAGCAGCTTAAGAGCAGGGGATGAGCAGTTCTTC.

This clonotype was recorded many times. This sequence joins TRBV5-5 and TRBJ2-3, with 9 bases aligning to TRBD2. The J segment lost 2 bases and the V segment lost 5 bases, leaving 6 bases of the junction unmatched. Germline V gene sequence: CDR1 SGHKS, CDR2 YYEKEE (reference sequence). This CDR3 region has 15 residues. The CDR3 here is CASRVAGAITDTQYF. CDR3 nucleotide sequence: TGTGCCAGCAGAGTAGCGGGGGCCATCACAGATACGCAGTATTTT. Using reference TRBV5-5 and TRBJ2-3 for the parts outside the CDR3, the full variable domain is DAGVTQSPTHLIKTRGQQVTLRCSPISGHKSVSWYQQVLGQGPQFIFQYYEKEERGRGNFPDRFSARQFPNYSSELNVNALLLGDSALYLCASRVAGAITDTQYFGPGTRLTVL.

In this sample, this clonotype turned up a few times. This sequence joins TRBV5-1 and TRBJ2-3; tentative D call: TRBD2 (5 bases). The CDR3 runs to 15 residues. The V gene lost 1 base and the J gene lost 3 bases, with 12 bases spanning the gap. Germline assignment: CDR1 SGHRS and CDR2 YFSETQ. Written as DNA, the CDR3 is TGCGCCAGCAGCTTGCTTGGGAGTGAAACAGATACGCAGTATTTT. Translating gives CASSLLGSETDTQYF.

This clonotype was seen more than once but under ten times. The chain is built from TRBV6-5 and TRBJ1-4; no definite D call. Germline CDR1 reads MNHEY; CDR2 reads SVGAGI. The CDR3 runs to 14 residues. Trimming pared 5 bases from V and 5 bases from J, leaving 12 bases between. The CDR3 reads CASSPASLNEKLFF. CDR3 sequence (DNA): TGTGCCAGCAGTCCGGCCTCGCTGAATGAAAAACTGTTTTTT.

This clonotype was detected a few times. The J gene is TRBJ1-2, the V gene TRBV5-1, with a possible D match to TRBD1 (6 bases). Germline V gene sequence: CDR1 SGHRS, CDR2 YFSETQ. V lost 0 bases and J 7 bases, leaving 10 bases between the germline ends. The CDR3 loop spans 13 amino acids. The CDR3 region is CASSLETGTGYTF. As DNA, the CDR3 is TGCGCCAGCAGCTTGGAAACAGGGACTGGCTACACCTTC. Complete variable domain (other parts from reference TRBV5-1 and TRBJ1-2): KAGVTQTPRYLIKTRGQQVTLSCSPISGHRSVSWYQQTPGQGLQFLFEYFSETQRNKGNFPGRFSGRQFSNSRSEMNVSTLELGDSALYLCASSLETGTGYTFGSGTRLTVV.

The chain carries TRBV13 and TRBJ2-3; the match to TRBD2 covers 11 bases. The CDR3 has 16 amino acids. Germline trimming cut 5 bases from V and 2 bases from J; bases unmatched to any gene: 6. The V gene's germline CDR1 is PRHDT and CDR2 FYEKMQ (reference sequence). CDR3 amino acids: CASSHGTSGDTDTQYF. Written as DNA, the CDR3 is TGTGCCAGCAGCCACGGGACTAGCGGAGACACAGATACGCAGTATTTT.

This clonotype was seen a handful of times. The rearrangement joins TRBV9 to TRBJ2-7; no reliable D call. The CDR3 spans 16 residues. Trimming took off 0 bases at V and 3 bases at J, with 16 bases between the two ends. CDR1 and CDR2 (germline): SGDLS, YYNGEE. The CDR3 protein is CASSVGPEVADYEQYF. CDR3 DNA sequence: TGTGCCAGCAGCGTAGGCCCCGAGGTGGCGGACTACGAGCAGTACTTC.

This clonotype was observed many times. V usage is TRBV20-1 and J usage is TRBJ2-7; the match to TRBD2 covers 8 bases. V shed 3 bases and J 6 bases; nucleotides not matched to a gene: 4. Germline CDR1 DFQATT, CDR2 SNEGSKA (reference sequence). The CDR3 loop spans 12 amino acids. The CDR3 DNA is TGCAGTGCTAGCGGGGGGGCCTCCGAGCAGTACTTC. It yields the protein CSASGGASEQYF.

DNA for the CDR3: TGCAGTGCTGAGGGGTACGACGACTATGGCTACACCTTC. Residues: CSAEGYDDYGYTF. The chain recombines TRBV20-1 with TRBJ1-2; TRBD1 is a possible D gene (5 bases). The CDR3 spans 13 residues. Per germline, CDR1 DFQATT and CDR2 SNEGSKA (reference sequence). Trimming pared 5 bases from V and 3 bases from J, leaving 13 bases between.

This clonotype appeared a few times. This sequence joins TRBV5-1 and TRBJ2-7, with a weak D call TRBD1 (5 bases). The CDR3 is 15 residues long. Trimming shortened V by 1 base and J by 0 bases, and 11 bases separated the two germline ends. The germline CDR1 and CDR2 sequences are SGHRS and YFSETQ. The CDR3 reads CASSLWQGSSYEQYF. The CDR3 DNA follows: TGCGCCAGCAGCTTGTGGCAGGGCAGCTCCTACGAGCAGTACTTC.

In its sample, this clonotype was seen many times. The chain is built from TRBV10-3 and TRBJ2-5; D remains ambiguous. Germline V gives CDR1 ENHRY, CDR2 SYGVKD. CDR3 length: 12 residues. V dropped 3 bases and J dropped 5 bases, with 7 bases sitting between them. CDR3 region: CAISDLRETQYF. The DNA for the CDR3 is TGTGCCATCAGTGATTTAAGGGAGACCCAGTACTTC.

This rearrangement joins TRBV4-2 to TRBJ2-1, with a tentative D call TRBD2 (6 bases). This CDR3 region has 14 residues. Germline CDR1 and CDR2: LGHNA and YNFKEQ. V was clipped by 0 bases and J by 7 bases, with 10 bases between them. Written as DNA, the CDR3 is TGTGCCAGCAGCCAAGATACACTAGCTAATGAGCAGTTCTTC. It encodes CASSQDTLANEQFF.

The chain has TRBV4-2 and TRBJ2-1, with D perhaps being TRBD1 or TRBD2 (5 bases each). The CDR3 spans 14 residues. The germline gives CDR1 LGHNA, CDR2 YNFKEQ. The ends were cut back, 0 bases at V and 13 bases at J, with 16 bases in the middle. CDR3 bases: TGTGCCAGCAGCCAAGATCTGAGGGGAGAGACCCAGTTCTTC. Translation gives CASSQDLRGETQFF.

The rearrangement links TRBV7-2 to TRBJ1-3; D gene ambiguous. The CDR3 contains 15 residues. Trimming left V 0 bases short and J 2 bases short, with 8 bases between. CDR1 is SGHTA and CDR2 is FQGNSA in the germline V gene. This chain's CDR3 is CASSLAHSAGNTIYF. The CDR3 DNA reads as TGTGCCAGCAGCTTAGCCCACTCGGCTGGAAACACCATATATTTT.

The V and J genes are TRBV5-1 and TRBJ1-2, with D possibly being TRBD1 (5 bases). The CDR3 totals 12 residues. Trimming took off 0 bases at V and 8 bases at J, with 8 bases between the two ends. Germline CDR1 is SGHRS and CDR2 is YFSETQ. The CDR3: CASSLEGRGYTF. As DNA, the CDR3 is TGCGCCAGCAGCTTGGAGGGGAGGGGCTACACCTTC. The whole variable domain, filled in from reference TRBV5-1 and TRBJ1-2, reads KAGVTQTPRYLIKTRGQQVTLSCSPISGHRSVSWYQQTPGQGLQFLFEYFSETQRNKGNFPGRFSGRQFSNSRSEMNVSTLELGDSALYLCASSLEGRGYTFGSGTRLTVV.

This clonotype was detected once. The V gene is TRBV20-1, the J gene TRBJ2-4; D is perhaps TRBD1 or TRBD2 (7 bases each). TRBJ2-5 matches the DNA end more closely, so the J call is doubtful. This CDR3 is built from 16 residues. Germline CDR1 and CDR2: DFQATT and SNEGSKA (reference sequence). The CDR3 bases are TGCAGTGCAACAGGGGAGGGAGACCCAGTTAGCCGGACCCAGTACTTC. Translation: CSATGEGDPVSRTQYF.